What follows describes a single T cell receptor (beta chain). No antigen is known for it. CDR1 SQVTM and CDR2 ANQGSEA come from the germline V gene. V shed 7 bases and J shed 2 bases, with 11 bases lying between them. The length of the CDR3 is 12 residues. This specimen belongs to a study of cytomegalovirus exposure and HLA in healthy donors. Study results and limitations: Researchers left out some V segments, among them TRBV6-2 and TRBV6-3, as indistinguishable.

The PCR was carried out with 60 Vbeta primers and 13 Jbeta primers. Libraries were prepared by immunoSEQ multiplex PCR; TCRdb keeps only in-frame clonotypes and omits some of them. The sample consists of about 200,000 clones, about three quarters of them appearing once. The sample comprised PBMCs. The V call is TRBV29-1, the J call TRBJ2-5; no reliable D call. The sequence was collected from a man younger than 35 in good health and CMV-seronegative. The CDR3 DNA reads as TGCAGCGCCGGTGGGCAGCAAGAGACCCAGTACTTC. Translated, it gives CSAGGQQETQYF.